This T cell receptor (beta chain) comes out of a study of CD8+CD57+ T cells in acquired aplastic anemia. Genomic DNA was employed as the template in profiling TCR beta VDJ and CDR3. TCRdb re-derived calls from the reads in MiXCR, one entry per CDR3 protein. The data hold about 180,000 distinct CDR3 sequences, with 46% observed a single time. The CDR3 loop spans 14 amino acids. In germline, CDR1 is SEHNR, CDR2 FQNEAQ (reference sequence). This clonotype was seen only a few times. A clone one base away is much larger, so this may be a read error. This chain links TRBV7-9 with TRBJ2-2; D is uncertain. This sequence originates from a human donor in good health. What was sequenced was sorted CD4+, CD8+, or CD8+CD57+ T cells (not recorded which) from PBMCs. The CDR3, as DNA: TGTGCCAACAGCTTAAGTCCCCACACCGGGGAGCTGTTTTTT. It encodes CANSLSPHTGELFF. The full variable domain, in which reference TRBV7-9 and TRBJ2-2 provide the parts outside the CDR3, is DTGVSQNPRHKITKRGQNVTFRCDPISEHNRLYWYRQTLGQGPEFLTYFQNEAQLEKSRLLSDRFSAERPKGSFSTLEIQRTEQGDSAMYLCANSLSPHTGELFFGEGSRLTVL.